This record covers a single T cell receptor beta chain. The antigen is unknown. This entry comes from a study of blood T cells in healthy people across ages. Study outcomes and limitations: Diversity estimated from one million T cells was considered an underestimate.

Next came a second PCR, run for 7 to 11 cycles, which used a sample-barcoded 5' primer along with a J-beta primer mix. A single record per CDR3 protein comes from TCRdb applying MiXCR to the 5' RACE reads. Of about 810,000 distinct CDR3 sequences in the sample, roughly 34% are singletons; the top ten hold under 15%. This CDR3 contains 14 residues. The V and J ends lost 0 bases and 10 bases respectively, with 11 bases between them. Germline V gene data show CDR1 as SGHRS and CDR2 as YFSETQ. The sequence came from a man younger than 30 in good health. Sequencing input: blood. The V call is TRBV5-1, the J call TRBJ1-6; D gene unclear. CDR3 sequence reads: CASSLVGYGSPLHF. CDR3 nucleotide sequence: TGCGCCAGCAGCTTGGTGGGGTACGGCTCACCCCTCCACTTT.